The source of this TCR beta chain is a study of T cell responses to AZD1222 COVID-19 vaccine. Overall study results and limits: Repertoire sampling was restricted to post-peak T cell response timepoints. Close to half of all spike-specific TCRs reportedly target regions of the variants that are unmutated.

In germline, CDR1 is SGHKS, CDR2 YYEKEE (reference sequence). The CDR3 has 15 amino acids. V lost 0 bases and J lost 5, with 15 bases in between. This clone was seen a single time. The antigen remains unidentified. The repertoire was sequenced with immunoSEQ multiplex PCR; TCRdb's copy has only in-frame clones and lacks some. The data contain about 120,000 clones, 88% of them singletons. This sequence originates from an adult in good health. The source material was peripheral blood, sampled on day 0 of AZD1222 vaccination. V usage is TRBV5-5 and J usage is TRBJ2-7; D is unresolved. The CDR3 DNA sequence: TGTGCCAGCAGCTTGGTAGGTCAGGTCTGGAACGAGCAGTACTTC. The encoded protein is CASSLVGQVWNEQYF.